This entry is about one TCR beta chain. This sample stems from a study of blood T cell repertoires in COVID-19. On the study more broadly: Specimens from acute and convalescent COVID-19 originated in the United States, Italy and Spain. The cDNA or gDNA used as material had been derived from T cells, B-cell-depleted T cells, or PBMCs.

Libraries were prepared by immunoSEQ multiplex PCR; TCRdb keeps only in-frame clonotypes and omits some of them. The table lists roughly 360,000 clones, 80% to 90% of them singletons. The length of the CDR3 is 12 residues. Germline CDR1 is LNHDA and CDR2 is SQIVND (reference sequence). V lost 7 bases to trimming and J lost 2 bases, with 8 bases between them. This TCR came from a man aged 25-45 years who had recovered from COVID-19. The sequenced sample consisted of PBMCs or T cells enriched from blood (not recorded which). This chain joins TRBV19 and TRBJ1-2; the D gene is possibly TRBD1 (5 bases). The DNA of the CDR3 is TGTGCCAGTAATCGACAGAACTATGGCTACACCTTC. It codes for CASNRQNYGYTF. The variable domain in full, with the rest retrieved from reference TRBV19 and TRBJ1-2, is DGGITQSPKYLFRKEGQNVTLSCEQNLNHDAMYWYRQDPGQGLRLIYYSQIVNDFQKGDIAEGYSVSREKKESFPLTVTSAQKNPTAFYLCASNRQNYGYTFGSGTRLTVV.